This record looks at one T cell receptor beta chain sequence and its context. This CDR3 contains 14 residues. V was clipped by 4 bases and J by 6 bases, with 13 bases between them. Germline CDR1 MNHNS, CDR2 SASEGT. Synthetic analogs of TCR templates were spiked into every PCR. Measured with immunoSEQ multiplex PCR; TCRdb has only the in-frame clones, and not every one. The sample holds approximately 30,000 clones, around 85% seen once. These data are taken from a study of PD-L1 blockade in urothelial cancer. Whole-study context: Patients with male sex and bladder-origin urothelial cancer accounted for twenty-five of 29 enrolled. Blood was analyzed 3 weeks (second dose) and 6 weeks after treatment start.

The gene calls are TRBV6-1 and TRBJ2-1; D is perhaps TRBD1 (6 bases). The clonotype comes from a man in his fifties or sixties with urothelial cancer. Sequenced here: PBMCs, sampled around atezolizumab (anti-PD-L1) treatment. CDR3 protein: CASSVGRGSNEQFF. CDR3 nucleotides: TGTGCCAGCAGTGTGGGCAGGGGATCCAATGAGCAGTTCTTC.